One sample yielded the 13 T cell receptor beta chains listed below, sequenced in a study of molecular identifiers for immune sequencing clone quantification. From the PCR reads, TCRdb called clonotypes with MiXCR, one entry per CDR3 protein. The sample holds approximately 590,000 distinct CDR3 sequences, about 25% seen once. Sequencing was carried out using naive CD8+ T cells from blood, with Jurkat cell RNA spiked in. Sample subset: FACS-sorted CD8+CD4-CCR7+CD45RA+ naive T cells. The receptor source for this set is a human donor in good health. Some libraries in this study had Jurkat cell RNA spiked in.

This clonotype was observed at least ten times. The rearrangement links TRBV12-5 to TRBJ2-5, with 9 bases aligning to TRBD2. The CDR3 sequence is 17 residues long. The V gene's germline CDR1 is LGHNT and CDR2 FRNRAP. The V and J ends lost 5 bases and 4 bases, in that order; junction bases with no gene match: 14. CDR3 nucleotide sequence: TGTGCTAGTGGTCCAGACGTCCTGGCGGGGGGGCGAGAGACCCAGTACTTC. The encoded protein is CASGPDVLAGGRETQYF.

J is TRBJ1-5 and V is TRBV4-3; perhaps TRBD1 as D (5 bases). Trimming took 4 bases from V and 1 from J, leaving 11 bases between them. CDR3 length equals 15 residues. The germline V gene has CDR1 LGHNA and CDR2 YSLEER. The CDR3 DNA reads TGCGCCAGCAGCCTAGAGGCAGGGAGCAATCAGCCCCAGCATTTT. Translating gives CASSLEAGSNQPQHF.

The chain employs TRBV4-1 and TRBJ1-6; 10 nucleotides agree with TRBD1. Germline-derived CDR1 and CDR2 are MGHRA and YSYEKL. This CDR3 is built from 15 residues. CDR3 in DNA: TGCATCAGCAGCCACGCCGGGACAGGGGCATCACCCCTCCACTTT. Its protein is CISSHAGTGASPLHF.

The rearrangement links TRBV24-1 to TRBJ1-5; 9 bases fit TRBD1. This CDR3 is built from 13 residues. CDR1 is KGHDR, CDR2 SFDVKD, per germline. V shed 9 bases and J 7 bases; nucleotides not matched to a gene: 6. The chain's CDR3 is CATSEDRGQPQHF. The DNA for the CDR3 is TGTGCCACCTCAGAGGACAGGGGCCAGCCCCAGCATTTT.

For this clonotype: At one boundary the junction diverges from the germline segment, which might be a read error. V and J are TRBV30 and TRBJ1-5; D is possibly TRBD1 (5 bases). CDR1 and CDR2 from the germline V gene are GTSNPN and SVGIG (reference sequence). The CDR3 runs 15 residues. The CDR3 loop is CAWSDGHGADQLQHF. CDR3 DNA: TGTGCCTGGAGTGATGGCCATGGGGCGGATCAGCTCCAGCATTTT.

The gene calls are TRBV30 and TRBJ2-5; D might be TRBD1 or TRBD2, each matching 6 bases. V lost 5 bases to trimming and J lost 2 bases, with 21 bases between them. The CDR3 covers 16 residues. The germline gives CDR1 GTSNPN, CDR2 SVGIG (reference sequence). The CDR3 DNA follows: TGTGCCTGGTACACCCCGGGGGCAGGCAAACAAGAGACCCAGTACTTC. This sequence encodes CAWYTPGAGKQETQYF.

The chain recombines TRBV20-1 with TRBJ2-7; 9 bases match TRBD1. This CDR3 contains 16 residues. V lost 3 bases, J lost 2 bases, and 11 bases stayed unmatched. CDR1 is DFQATT, CDR2 SNEGSKA, per germline (reference sequence). The CDR3 sequence: CSARALGQGPTYEQYF. The CDR3 nucleotides read TGCAGTGCTAGGGCTTTAGGACAGGGGCCGACCTACGAGCAGTACTTC.

As regards this clonotype: This may be a read error: a much more frequent sequence differs by one nucleotide. Given the absence of the conserved phenylalanine or tryptophan at the CDR3 end, a read error is likely. The chain couples TRBV20-1 to TRBJ1-1; TRBD1 matches 7 bases. Germline loops: CDR1 DFQATT, CDR2 SNEGSKA (reference sequence). Trimming took 5 bases from V and 3 from J; bases not matched to a gene: 15. The CDR3 sequence is 16 residues long. The CDR3 here is CSAGSLDRVEDTEAFI. As DNA, the CDR3 is TGCAGTGCTGGCTCCTTAGACAGGGTGGAAGACACTGAAGCTTTCATT.

V and J are TRBV4-1 and TRBJ1-5; a possible D gene is TRBD1 (6 bases). Looked up from germline, CDR1 is MGHRA and CDR2 is YSYEKL. V gave up 0 bases and J gave up 9 bases, with 18 bases separating them. The CDR3 loop spans 16 amino acids. The CDR3 nucleotides are TGCGCCAGCAGCCAAGAGCAGCCGGGGGGCCAATGGCCCCAGCATTTT. Its protein product is CASSQEQPGGQWPQHF.

The J gene is TRBJ2-7, the V gene TRBV27; TRBD2 is a possible D gene (7 bases). V lost 2 bases and J lost 5, with 16 bases in between. The germline gives CDR1 MNHEY, CDR2 SMNVEV (reference sequence). The CDR3 loop spans 15 amino acids. In DNA form, the CDR3 reads TGTGCCAGCAGTTTAAGCACAGGGAGGGACCACGAGCAGTACTTC. Amino acid sequence: CASSLSTGRDHEQYF.

This chain connects TRBV6-5 to TRBJ1-2; D is uncertain. CDR1 is MNHEY and CDR2 is SVGAGI in the germline V gene. The V end was cut by 6 bases, the J end by 7 bases, with 15 bases between. The CDR3 extends over 13 amino acids. As DNA, the CDR3 is TGTGCCAGCAGCGGGAGTGGCGGCTTTGGCTACACCTTC. This sequence encodes CASSGSGGFGYTF.

This clonotype turned up a few times. The V gene is TRBV4-3, the J gene TRBJ2-7; D unresolved. The germline V and J ends were trimmed by 1 base and 3 bases, with 13 bases remaining between them. CDR1 and CDR2 from the germline V gene are LGHNA and YSLEER. The CDR3 extends over 15 amino acids. The CDR3 nucleotides read TGCGCCAGCAGCCAAGCCTTAGGCCCTCTCTACGAGCAGTACTTC. As protein: CASSQALGPLYEQYF.

There are a few counts of this clonotype. The V call is TRBV7-9, the J call TRBJ2-5; no clear D gene. Per the germline V gene, CDR1 is SEHNR and CDR2 is FQNEAQ (reference sequence). The CDR3 extends over 14 amino acids. V dropped 2 bases and J dropped 5 bases, with 12 bases sitting between them. The CDR3 region is CASSLIARRETQYF. The DNA for the CDR3 is TGTGCCAGCAGCTTAATCGCTAGAAGGGAGACCCAGTACTTC.